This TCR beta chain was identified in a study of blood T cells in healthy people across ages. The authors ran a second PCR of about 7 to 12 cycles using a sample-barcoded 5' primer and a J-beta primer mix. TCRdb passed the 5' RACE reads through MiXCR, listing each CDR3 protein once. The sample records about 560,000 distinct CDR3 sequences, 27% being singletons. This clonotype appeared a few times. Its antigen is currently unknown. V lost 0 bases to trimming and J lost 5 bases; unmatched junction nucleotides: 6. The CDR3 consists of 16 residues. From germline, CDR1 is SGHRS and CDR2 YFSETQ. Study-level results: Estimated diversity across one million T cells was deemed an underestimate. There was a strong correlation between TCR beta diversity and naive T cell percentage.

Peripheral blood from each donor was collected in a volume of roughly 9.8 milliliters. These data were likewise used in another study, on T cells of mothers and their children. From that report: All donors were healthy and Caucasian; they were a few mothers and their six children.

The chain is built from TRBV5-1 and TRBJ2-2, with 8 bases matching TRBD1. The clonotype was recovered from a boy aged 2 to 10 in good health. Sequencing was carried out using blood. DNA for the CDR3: TGCGCCAGCAGCTTGGTATGGGACAGGCAAACCGGGGAGCTGTTTTTT. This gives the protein CASSLVWDRQTGELFF.